This T cell receptor (beta chain) was identified during a study of blood T cell repertoires in COVID-19. The authors' processing: Nucleated cell number was recorded as an estimate derived from reference gene primer amplification. Sequencing was performed with immunoSEQ multiplex PCR; in TCRdb, only in-frame clones are kept and a portion is missing. Clonal size and the V and J genes are those of that table, whereas D and trimming came from the DNA. The data hold about 330,000 clones, with around 82% observed a single time. Between the trimmed V and J ends, which lost 0 bases and 5 bases, there was a span of 14 bases. The CDR3 runs to 16 residues. Germline loops: CDR1 LGHNA, CDR2 YSLEER.

The chain uses TRBV4-3 and TRBJ1-3; possible D gene TRBD1, 5 bases. Material: peripheral blood. The receptor comes from a woman in her forties or fifties with acute or convalescent COVID-19. CDR3 amino acids: CASSQDGASLRNTIYF. The CDR3 DNA reads TGCGCCAGCAGCCAAGATGGGGCTTCTCTTCGAAACACCATATATTTT.